This T cell receptor beta chain was recorded in a study of T cells after yellow fever vaccination. The CDR3 has 15 amino acids. Germline CDR1 and CDR2: MGHRA and YSYEKL. V lost 1 base and J lost 5; bases outside the gene matches: 7. Ten or more counts support this clonotype. The antigen is unknown. Conversion of TCR transcripts into cDNA relied on 5'RACE template switching, which added a universal primer site and UMIs. One entry per CDR3 protein results from TCRdb running MiXCR on the 5' RACE reads. This sample yields around 300,000 distinct CDR3 sequences, of which 3.5% to 5% are seen a single time; 19% belongs to the top ten. Study outcomes and limitations: Post-booster repertoires again held most primary-vaccination clones (about 96% CD4, about 90% CD8). One caveat is that FACS-sorted repertoires could contain abundant clonotypes contaminating from the bulk population. The secondary response was weaker, and its peak arrived faster, on day 5 versus 15.

The chain carries TRBV4-1 and TRBJ1-2, with TRBD1 matching 7 bases. The input for sequencing was PBMCs, taken 15 days after the yellow fever booster vaccination. This TCR was recovered from a man between 18 and 35 years old who received the YFV17D yellow fever vaccine. This chain's CDR3 is CASSQGQGGDYGYTF. In DNA form, the CDR3 reads TGCGCCAGCAGCCAAGGACAGGGAGGGGATTATGGCTACACCTTC.